Sequencing of this T cell receptor beta chain was carried out in a study of identical twins. V was pared by 2 bases and J by 4 bases, with 5 bases of the junction left unmatched. This CDR3 contains 15 residues. This clonotype was observed many times. TCRdb independently ran MiXCR on the 5' RACE reads; one entry per CDR3 protein. This sample has 260,000 or so distinct CDR3 sequences, with 7.5% found just once. The same sample was also used in a study of yellow fever vaccine responses in identical twins.

The receptor's source is a young woman in good health. The chain has TRBV12-3 or TRBV12-4 and TRBJ2-1, with 7 positions matching TRBD2. Sequencing input: CD8+ T cells sorted from blood. CDR3 loop: CASSLWGEGYNEQFF. CDR3 sequence (DNA): TGTGCCAGCAGTTTATGGGGGGAGGGGTACAATGAGCAGTTCTTC.